These 28 T cell receptor beta chains were all obtained from the same sample, sequenced in a study of CD8 T cells in ankylosing spondylitis. TCRdb reprocessed the 5' RACE reads via MiXCR and lists one record per CDR3 protein. The repertoire holds approximately 88,000 distinct CDR3 sequences, just under 9% seen once, with under 6% in the top ten. The source material was blood, either unsorted or a sorted T cell fraction (not recorded which). These receptors originate from a male donor with ankylosing spondylitis or in good health (not recorded which).

This clonotype has ten or more counts. The chain is built from TRBV5-6 and TRBJ2-4; D is uncertain. Germline lookup yields CDR1 SGHDT and CDR2 YYEEEE. The CDR3 spans 16 residues. V shed 1 base and J shed 0 bases, with 11 bases lying between them. CDR3 nucleotides: TGTGCCAGCAGCTTGTCCCAGCCTCTAGCCAAAAACATTCAGTACTTC. It translates to CASSLSQPLAKNIQYF.

This chain uses TRBV5-1 with TRBJ2-3, with TRBD2 identical over 10 bases. The CDR3 length is 15 residues. Germline V gives CDR1 SGHRS, CDR2 YFSETQ. With 4 bases clipped from V and 8 bases from J, the junction kept 10 bases outside the gene matches. The CDR3 nucleotides read TGCGCCAGCAGCACAACTAGCGGGGACCAGGGTACGCAGTATTTT. Translated, it gives CASSTTSGDQGTQYF.

The chain joins TRBV6-2 or TRBV6-3 to TRBJ2-6; 7 bases align to TRBD1. V was clipped by 7 bases and J by 0 bases; unmatched bases: 9. The CDR3 contains 17 residues. The germline V gene encodes CDR1 MNHEY and CDR2 SVGEGT. CDR3 amino acids: CASNTGQSTSGANVLTF. CDR3 coding DNA: TGTGCCAGCAACACGGGACAGTCGACCTCTGGGGCCAACGTCCTGACTTTC.

This clonotype was counted ten times or more. The chain joins TRBV29-1 to TRBJ2-7; 9 nucleotides align to TRBD1. Unmatched junction bases numbered 9, after V lost 6 bases and J lost 6 bases. Germline V gene lookup returns CDR1 SQVTM and CDR2 ANQGSEA. The CDR3 consists of 13 residues. Written as DNA, the CDR3 is TGCAGCGTCCCCGGGACAGGGTTTCGCGAGCAGTACTTC. Translation gives CSVPGTGFREQYF.

The sample holds a few counts of this clonotype. The chain joins TRBV7-9 to TRBJ1-1; TRBD1 matches at 8 bases. This CDR3 is 20 amino acids long. Germline values: CDR1 SEHNR, CDR2 FQNEAQ (reference sequence). V trimming: 6 bases; J trimming: 0 bases; junction bases outside the gene matches: 21. CDR3 sequence: CASSWRYPVGQGTLNTEAFF. The CDR3 coding sequence is TGTGCCAGCAGTTGGCGATACCCGGTTGGACAGGGTACTTTGAACACTGAAGCTTTCTTT.

The chain combines TRBV7-8 with TRBJ2-5, with 10 bases that match TRBD1. The CDR3 spans 15 residues. J gave up 5 bases and V 5 bases, and 8 bases lay outside the gene matches. Germline V gene lookup returns CDR1 SGHVS and CDR2 FQNEAQ. In DNA, the CDR3 is TGTGCCAGCAGCCACCGACAGGGGGCGTTGGAGACCCAGTACTTC. Translating it yields CASSHRQGALETQYF.

This clonotype was recorded at least ten times. The chain uses TRBV12-3 or TRBV12-4 and TRBJ1-5; 8 bases fit TRBD1. The CDR3 is made up of 14 amino acids. The V gene end was trimmed by 3 bases and the J gene end by 4 bases; junction bases not matched to a gene: 2. The CDR3 DNA follows: TGTGCCAGCAGTTTCACAGGGGGGAATCAGCCCCAGCATTTT. It translates to CASSFTGGNQPQHF.

There are many counts of this clonotype. For the CDR3, the DNA is TGTGCCAGCAGCGTAAGTGGGGGGCCCCCCTACAATGAGCAGTTCTTC. Protein: CASSVSGGPPYNEQFF. The V gene is TRBV9, the J gene TRBJ2-1; D tentatively fits TRBD1 or TRBD2 (6 bases each). Germline CDR1 reads SGDLS; CDR2 reads YYNGEE. V was shortened by 1 base and J by 2 bases, with 13 bases between the two germline ends. This CDR3 is built from 16 residues.

This clonotype was picked up a small number of times. The chain links TRBV6-1 to TRBJ1-1; TRBD1 is a possible D gene (5 bases). CDR3 length: 13 amino acids. In germline, CDR1 is MNHNS, CDR2 SASEGT. With 4 bases removed from V and 5 bases from J, the gap between germline ends came to 11 bases. The CDR3 is CASSGGRGTEAFF. In DNA, the CDR3 is TGTGCCAGCAGTGGGGGTAGGGGTACTGAAGCTTTCTTT.

About this clonotype: This may stem from a read error, because a much larger clone lies one nucleotide away. This chain joins TRBV5-1 and TRBJ2-7; 10 bases are shared with TRBD1. The CDR3 totals 13 residues. Germline lookup yields CDR1 SGHRS and CDR2 YFSETQ. CDR3 residues: CASSGTGAYKQYF. As DNA, the CDR3 is TGCGCCAGTTCCGGGACAGGGGCCTACAAGCAGTACTTC.

The table lists this clonotype with many counts. The V gene is TRBV3-1, the J gene TRBJ2-7; D unclear. The CDR3 runs 14 residues. V dropped 0 bases and J dropped 1 base, with 7 bases sitting between them. Germline CDR1 reads LGHDT; CDR2 reads YNNKEL (reference sequence). CDR3 sequence reads: CASSQDTGSYEQYF. For the CDR3, the DNA is TGTGCCAGCAGCCAAGATACCGGGTCCTACGAGCAGTACTTC.

This clonotype was picked up many times. The chain combines TRBV4-2 with TRBJ2-2; no reliable D call. This CDR3 spans 15 amino acids. From germline, CDR1 is LGHNA and CDR2 YNFKEQ. Deletions cut 0 bases from V and 4 bases from J, with 9 bases between. This CDR3 reads CASSQELISTGELFF. CDR3 bases: TGTGCCAGCAGCCAAGAGTTGATTTCCACCGGGGAGCTGTTTTTT.

The table lists this clonotype with many counts. The chain joins TRBV20-1 to TRBJ1-6; D ambiguous. Germline assignment: CDR1 DFQATT and CDR2 SNEGSKA (reference sequence). V lost 0 bases and J 8 bases, leaving 14 bases between the germline ends. The CDR3 is 15 amino acids. CDR3 DNA: TGCAGTGCTAGAGAATCCGCATGGAGCTATTCACCCCTCCACTTT. This encodes CSARESAWSYSPLHF.

This clonotype was found a few times. The gene calls are TRBV20-1 and TRBJ2-2; D may be TRBD2 (5 bases). V was pared by 8 bases and J by 3 bases, with 25 bases between. The length of the CDR3 is 17 residues. Germline V gives CDR1 DFQATT, CDR2 SNEGSKA (reference sequence). CDR3 nucleotide sequence: TGCAGTACCCGGGGAGTAGGCCCATTCCTGGACACCGGGGAGCTGTTTTTT. Translated, it gives CSTRGVGPFLDTGELFF.

This clonotype was found many times. This sequence joins TRBV12-3 or TRBV12-4 and TRBJ1-5; D might be TRBD1 (5 bases). The CDR3 length is 12 residues. Trimming left V 6 bases short and J 7 bases short, with 10 bases between. The CDR3 coding sequence is TGTGCCAGCAGGGGGGGGGTACAGCCCCAGCATTTT. It encodes CASRGGVQPQHF.

This chain joins TRBV11-2 and TRBJ2-4; D might be TRBD2 (6 bases). The CDR3 is 17 residues long. The V gene lost 0 bases and the J gene lost 0 bases, with 12 bases spanning the gap. Germline CDR1 is SGHAT and CDR2 is FQNNGV. The CDR3 DNA reads TGTGCCAGCAGCTTAGATGGCGGGGTATTAGCCAAAAACATTCAGTACTTC. It specifies CASSLDGGVLAKNIQYF.

This clonotype occurred many times. V usage is TRBV10-3 and J usage is TRBJ2-5, with D possibly being TRBD1 or TRBD2 (5 bases each). The CDR3 extends over 14 amino acids. Trimming cost V 5 bases and J 1 base, with 11 bases left between them. Per germline, CDR1 ENHRY and CDR2 SYGVKD. Here the CDR3 reads CAISTGRVQETQYF. The CDR3 DNA reads as TGTGCCATCAGTACGGGACGGGTCCAAGAGACCCAGTACTTC.

This clonotype has a count of ten or more. The chain carries TRBV6-5 and TRBJ2-5; D is undetermined. The CDR3 runs to 12 residues. The V and J ends lost 5 bases and 1 base respectively, with 5 bases between them. Germline loops: CDR1 MNHEY, CDR2 SVGAGI. This chain's CDR3 is CASSAVQETQYF. CDR3 coding DNA: TGTGCCAGCAGTGCGGTCCAAGAGACCCAGTACTTC.

This clonotype was counted only a few times. This chain uses TRBV5-4 with TRBJ2-1, with D possibly TRBD2 on 6 matching bases. V was clipped by 4 bases and J by 2 bases, with 13 bases between them. The CDR3 length is 15 residues. CDR1 and CDR2 from the germline V gene are SGHNT and YYREEE (reference sequence). This CDR3 is CASSTGDRTYNEQFF. The CDR3 DNA sequence: TGTGCCAGCAGCACGGGGGACCGAACCTACAATGAGCAGTTCTTC.

This clonotype appeared many times. The chain recombines TRBV7-6 with TRBJ2-1; the D gene is possibly TRBD1 (6 bases). V was clipped by 4 bases and J by 4 bases, with 17 bases between them. The CDR3 loop spans 16 amino acids. Germline loops: CDR1 SGHVS, CDR2 FNYEAQ. In DNA form, the CDR3 reads TGTGCCAGCAGCTCTGGGACACCGGACTTTTACAATGAGCAGTTCTTC. It yields the protein CASSSGTPDFYNEQFF. The variable domain in full, with the rest retrieved from reference TRBV7-6 and TRBJ2-1, is GAGVSQSPRYKVTKRGQDVALRCDPISGHVSLYWYRQALGQGPEFLTYFNYEAQQDKSGLPNDRFSAERPEGSISTLTIQRTEQRDSAMYRCASSSGTPDFYNEQFFGPGTRLTVL.

This clonotype showed up many times. The chain combines TRBV2 with TRBJ1-1; D is unclear. CDR3 size: 14 residues. Looked up from germline, CDR1 is SNHLY and CDR2 is FYNNEI. V was shortened by 10 bases and J by 3 bases, with 18 bases between the two germline ends. CDR3 nucleotide sequence: TGTGCCACCCCATGGGAGGGAAGTTACACTGAAGCTTTCTTT. Amino acids: CATPWEGSYTEAFF. Combining the CDR3 with reference TRBV2 and TRBJ1-1 gives the whole variable domain EPEVTQTPSHQVTQMGQEVILRCVPISNHLYFYWYRQILGQKVEFLVSFYNNEISEKSEIFDDQFSVERPDGSNFTLKIRSTKLEDSAMYFCATPWEGSYTEAFFGQGTRLTVV.

Many counts were recorded for this clonotype. The gene calls are TRBV28 and TRBJ1-5; D may be TRBD1 (6 bases). V was pared by 10 bases and J by 3 bases, with 16 bases between. Germline V gene lookup returns CDR1 MDHEN and CDR2 SYDVKM. CDR3 length: 14 amino acids. The CDR3 protein is CATATGQANQPQHF. CDR3 coding DNA: TGTGCCACCGCGACAGGTCAAGCCAATCAGCCCCAGCATTTT.

Details on this clonotype: A much larger clone lies a single base off, so this may be a read error. The chain joins TRBV15 to TRBJ1-4; D uncertain. The ends were cut back, 1 base at V and 8 bases at J, with 14 bases in the middle. Germline CDR1 and CDR2: LNHNV and YYDKDF (reference sequence). This CDR3 is built from 15 residues. In nucleotides, the CDR3 is TGTGCCACCAGCAGAGGCCGTACAGTTTCCGAAAAACTGTTTTTT. This gives the protein CATSRGRTVSEKLFF.

This clonotype was detected a few times. The chain employs TRBV7-2 and TRBJ2-3; 11 positions agree with TRBD1. The CDR3 runs 16 residues. With V trimmed by 4 bases and J by 4 bases, 7 bases remained unmatched. CDR1 SGHTA and CDR2 FQGNSA come from the germline V gene. The CDR3 DNA reads as TGTGCCAGCAGCTCTATACCGGGACAGGGGGCAGATACGCAGTATTTT. This sequence encodes CASSSIPGQGADTQYF.

The table lists this clonotype with many counts. Here the CDR3 DNA reads TGTGCCAGCAGCTTAAGCCCAATCGTCGGTAGCAATCAGCCCCAGCATTTT. This codes for CASSLSPIVGSNQPQHF. V and J are TRBV7-8 and TRBJ1-5; D is undetermined. Per germline, CDR1 SGHVS and CDR2 FQNEAQ. Trimming removed 2 bases from V and 0 bases from J, with 14 bases in between. The CDR3 loop spans 17 amino acids. Drawing the rest from reference TRBV7-8 and TRBJ1-5, the complete variable domain is GAGVSQSPRYKVAKRGQDVALRCDPISGHVSLFWYQQALGQGPEFLTYFQNEAQLDKSGLPSDRFFAERPEGSVSTLKIQRTQQEDSAVYLCASSLSPIVGSNQPQHFGDGTRLSIL.

This clonotype was found many times. The V and J genes are TRBV7-2 and TRBJ2-1; possibly TRBD1 or TRBD2 for D (6 bases each). Germline V gene data show CDR1 as SGHTA and CDR2 as FQGNSA. The CDR3 spans 15 residues. Trimming took off 6 bases at V and 9 bases at J, with 21 bases between the two ends. CDR3 in amino acids: CASRTDRGGIVEQFF. The CDR3 DNA follows: TGTGCCAGCAGAACTGACAGAGGGGGGATCGTTGAGCAGTTCTTC.

This clonotype showed up many times. This chain uses TRBV12-3 or TRBV12-4 with TRBJ1-5; D remains unclear. The V end lost 4 bases, the J end lost 2 bases, and 9 bases lay between the germline ends. The CDR3 is 14 amino acids. In DNA form, the CDR3 reads TGTGCCAGCAGTTCACACAAAGGCAATCAGCCCCAGCATTTT. Encoded protein: CASSSHKGNQPQHF.

Only one count was recorded for this clonotype. This could be a read error, since a much larger clone is one nucleotide away. Written as DNA, the CDR3 is TGTGCCAGCAGCCTGGGACCTTCCGCCTACGAGCAGTACTTC. This sequence encodes CASSLGPSAYEQYF. The rearrangement joins TRBV3-1 to TRBJ2-7; D could derive from TRBD1 or TRBD2 (5 bases each). The V gene's germline CDR1 is LGHDT and CDR2 YNNKEL (reference sequence). The V end lost 4 bases, the J end lost 2 bases, and 12 bases lay between the germline ends. This CDR3 region has 14 residues.